This T cell receptor beta chain was sequenced for a study of response to subunit inactivated influenza vaccine. TCRdb reprocessed the RT-PCR reads with MiXCR, giving one entry per CDR3 protein. The sample holds roughly 630,000 distinct CDR3 sequences, about 15% seen once. In the case of this clonotype: Its antigen is as yet unknown.

Study-level points and caveats: The authors offered the suggestion that each seasonal influenza vaccination recruits few new T cells.

The CDR3 runs 15 residues. CDR1 is KGHSH, CDR2 LQKENI, per germline. The V and J ends lost 2 bases and 6 bases, in that order; junction bases with no gene match: 9. The TCR comes from a man aged 50-59 years who received an inactivated influenza vaccine. The chain combines TRBV18 with TRBJ2-7; 8 bases map to TRBD2. Sample: PBMCs from blood, taken around 14 days before vaccination. CDR3 residues: CASSPLAGGGFEQYF. The DNA for the CDR3 is TGTGCCAGCTCACCATTGGCGGGAGGAGGGTTCGAGCAGTACTTC.